The T cell receptor beta chain described here comes from a study of blood T cell repertoires in COVID-19. On the study more broadly: COVID-19 samples, acute and convalescent, were from the United States, Italy and Spain. In each case, the material was cDNA or gDNA derived from T cells, B-cell-depleted T cells, or PBMCs.

The CDR3 is 12 residues long. The trim removed 6 bases at V and 1 base at J, leaving 1 base unmatched. The V gene's germline CDR1 is SQVTM and CDR2 ANQGSEA. Authors' methods: Estimated nucleated cell counts came from reference gene primer amplification. TCRdb keeps only in-frame clones here, not all; method: immunoSEQ multiplex PCR. The V and J calls and the clone size are those of that table, but D and trimming were determined from the DNA. The sample lists some 45,000 clones, about four fifths occurring once. Sequencing used peripheral blood. The TCR originated in a human donor in a cohort sampled during active COVID-19. The chain links TRBV29-1 to TRBJ2-7; 9 bases match TRBD1. CDR3 bases: TGCAGCGTCGGGACAGGGTCCTACGAGCAGTACTTC. This translates into CSVGTGSYEQYF.